This entry describes one T cell receptor (beta chain). This specimen comes from a study of blood T cell repertoires in COVID-19. Repertoires were generated with immunoSEQ multiplex PCR, while TCRdb's copy carries only in-frame clones and drops some. The sample yields approximately 88,000 clones, 80% to 95% seen once. The sequence came from a woman between 50 and 59 years old in a cohort sampled during active COVID-19. Sequences were obtained from peripheral blood.

Here the CDR3 reads CASSPPGVLETDTQYF. The CDR3 region has the DNA TGTGCCAGCTCACCTCCGGGGGTCCTGGAAACAGATACGCAGTATTTT. The rearrangement uses TRBV18 and TRBJ2-3; tentatively, D is TRBD2 (6 bases). Germline lookup yields CDR1 KGHSH and CDR2 LQKENI. Between the trimmed V and J ends, which lost 3 bases and 3 bases, there was a span of 16 bases. CDR3 size: 16 residues.